This entry lists 5 T cell receptor beta chains sequenced from one sample in a study of spatial heterogeneity in lung cancer. Time point denoted: sample taken at primary tumor resection. TCRdb re-analysed the 5' RACE reads in MiXCR, keeping a single row per CDR3 protein. This table has 24,000 or so distinct CDR3 sequences, around 3.2% appearing once. Material: PBMCs, obtained at surgery. These receptors all stem from a female donor with early-stage non-small cell lung cancer.

This clonotype was picked up many times. This chain uses TRBV28 with TRBJ2-1, with D possibly matching TRBD2 (5 bases). The CDR3 runs 13 residues. V was clipped by 1 base and J by 9 bases, with 10 bases between them. The germline CDR1 and CDR2 sequences are MDHEN and SYDVKM. Here the CDR3 reads CASSLYLAPEQFF. The CDR3 DNA sequence: TGTGCCAGCAGTTTATACCTAGCCCCTGAGCAGTTCTTC.

This clonotype appeared a single time. A junction boundary mismatches the germline segment, possibly from a read error. This rearrangement joins TRBV7-7 to TRBJ2-3; 10 bases align to TRBD2. This CDR3 comprises 18 residues. In germline, CDR1 is SSHAT, CDR2 FNYEAQ (reference sequence). CDR3 residues: CASSKGASGRLTGDTQYF. The CDR3 DNA reads as TGTGCTAGCAGCAAAGGGGCTAGCGGGAGACTGACGGGAGATACGCAGTATTTT.

In its sample, this clonotype was seen many times. The chain carries TRBV2 and TRBJ2-2, with D unclear. From germline, CDR1 is SNHLY and CDR2 FYNNEI. The CDR3 contains 16 residues. V lost 1 base and J 3 bases, leaving 12 bases between the germline ends. CDR3 loop: CASSEGRWGDTGELFF. For the CDR3, the DNA is TGTGCCAGCAGTGAAGGGCGGTGGGGTGACACCGGGGAGCTGTTTTTT.

There are many counts of this clonotype. The chain links TRBV14 to TRBJ2-1; D is unresolved. The CDR3 covers 12 residues. Per the germline V gene, CDR1 is SGHDN and CDR2 is FVKESK. V lost 1 base to trimming and J lost 9 bases, with 7 bases between them. DNA for the CDR3: TGTGCCAGCAGCCAAGGCGGAGTTGAGCAGTTCTTC. Its protein product is CASSQGGVEQFF. The entire variable domain, with the rest obtained from reference TRBV14 and TRBJ2-1, is as follows: EAGVTQFPSHSVIEKGQTVTLRCDPISGHDNLYWYRRVMGKEIKFLLHFVKESKQDESGMPNNRFLAERTGGTYSTLKVQPAELEDSGVYFCASSQGGVEQFFGPGTRLTVL.

This clonotype occurred many times. In DNA form, the CDR3 reads TGTGCCAGCAGCTTGGCCCCGGGACTAGCGGGAGGGCGGGCCACCGGGGAGCTGTTTTTT. The encoded protein is CASSLAPGLAGGRATGELFF. V and J are TRBV7-3 and TRBJ2-2; 16 nucleotides agree with TRBD2. CDR3 length: 20 residues. The germline V gene encodes CDR1 SGHTA and CDR2 FQGTGA. J lost 4 bases, V lost 3 bases, and 11 bases had no gene match.